This entry lists 32 T cell receptor beta chains sequenced from one sample in a study of CD8 T cells in ankylosing spondylitis. TCRdb reprocessed the 5' RACE reads via MiXCR and lists one record per CDR3 protein. The sample records around 300,000 distinct CDR3 sequences, roughly 11% being singletons. Source material: blood, either unsorted or a sorted T cell fraction (not recorded which). The receptor set was obtained from a female donor with ankylosing spondylitis or in good health (not recorded which).

Ten or more counts support this clonotype. This chain joins TRBV12-3 or TRBV12-4 and TRBJ2-1; 8 bases match TRBD2. With 6 bases clipped from V and 0 bases from J, the junction kept 4 bases outside the gene matches. This CDR3 is built from 15 residues. CDR3 in amino acids: CASSQTSVSYNEQFF. In DNA, the CDR3 is TGTGCCAGCAGCCAGACTAGCGTCTCCTACAATGAGCAGTTCTTC.

The rearrangement uses TRBV7-9 and TRBJ1-1; D remains unclear. Trimming pared 11 bases from V and 1 base from J, leaving 17 bases between. CDR1 is SEHNR, CDR2 FQNEAQ, per germline (reference sequence). CDR3 length equals 14 residues. The CDR3 sequence is CAVPRGPENTEAFF. CDR3 coding DNA: TGTGCCGTCCCGCGCGGGCCGGAGAACACTGAAGCTTTCTTT.

This clonotype was counted ten times or more. The chain has TRBV5-1 and TRBJ1-1, with TRBD1 as a possible D gene (5 bases). Germline V gene data show CDR1 as SGHRS and CDR2 as YFSETQ. V was pared by 0 bases and J by 1 base, with 7 bases between. The CDR3 runs 14 residues. CDR3 in amino acids: CASSLVGGNTEAFF. The CDR3 bases are TGCGCCAGCAGCTTGGTGGGGGGGAACACTGAAGCTTTCTTT.

The chain combines TRBV20-1 with TRBJ2-5; tentatively, D is TRBD1 (6 bases). Germline V CDR1 and CDR2: DFQATT, SNEGSKA (reference sequence). The V end lost 5 bases, the J end lost 2 bases, and 12 bases lay between the germline ends. The length of the CDR3 is 13 residues. The CDR3 DNA follows: TGCAGTGCTCTATCCGGGACACAAGAGACCCAGTACTTC. Translated: CSALSGTQETQYF.

V is TRBV27 and J is TRBJ2-2; D gene unclear. Germline loops: CDR1 MNHEY, CDR2 SMNVEV (reference sequence). This CDR3 comprises 15 residues. Deletions cut 3 bases from V and 1 base from J, with 9 bases between. CDR3 in DNA: TGTGCCAGCAGTTTGATAATGATGAACACCGGGGAGCTGTTTTTT. It codes for CASSLIMMNTGELFF.

The table lists this clonotype with a few counts. V is TRBV20-1 and J is TRBJ1-5; no definite D call. The CDR3 extends over 11 amino acids. Looked up from germline, CDR1 is DFQATT and CDR2 is SNEGSKA (reference sequence). CDR3 loop: CRPLGNQPQHF. The CDR3 DNA reads TGCAGGCCCTTAGGGAACCAGCCCCAGCATTTT.

In this sample, this clonotype turned up many times. The genes are TRBV10-3 and TRBJ2-5; the match to TRBD2 covers 10 bases. The CDR3 extends over 13 amino acids. J gave up 5 bases and V 7 bases, and 4 bases lay outside the gene matches. CDR1 and CDR2 from the germline V gene are ENHRY and SYGVKD. CDR3 loop: CAIKGTSVETQYF. CDR3 sequence (DNA): TGTGCCATCAAAGGGACTAGCGTGGAGACCCAGTACTTC.

This clonotype was detected many times. This chain uses TRBV12-3 or TRBV12-4 with TRBJ1-1; D is ambiguous. This CDR3 spans 15 amino acids. Trimming took off 1 base at V and 1 base at J, with 10 bases between the two ends. CDR3 bases: TGTGCCAGCAGTTTAGGGGGAGGGCCGAACACTGAAGCTTTCTTT. Protein sequence: CASSLGGGPNTEAFF.

This clonotype was recorded a few times. J is TRBJ1-6 and V is TRBV5-6; possibly TRBD1 for D (5 bases). V was trimmed by 6 bases and J by 4 bases, leaving 14 bases between them. The V gene's germline CDR1 is SGHDT and CDR2 YYEEEE. There are 15 residues in the CDR3. CDR3 region: CASTLIGEYNSPLHF. DNA for the CDR3: TGTGCCAGCACCCTTATAGGGGAATATAATTCACCCCTCCACTTT. The full variable domain, rest sourced from reference TRBV5-6 and TRBJ1-6, is DAGVTQSPTHLIKTRGQQVTLRCSPKSGHDTVSWYQQALGQGPQFIFQYYEEEERQRGNFPDRFSGHQFPNYSSELNVNALLLGDSALYLCASTLIGEYNSPLHFGNGTRLTVT.

This clonotype has at least ten counts. This rearrangement joins TRBV27 to TRBJ2-7; 9 nucleotides agree with TRBD1. This CDR3 contains 18 residues. V lost 6 bases and J lost 0; bases outside the gene matches: 15. CDR1 and CDR2 from the germline V gene are MNHEY and SMNVEV (reference sequence). The DNA of the CDR3 is TGTGCCAGCAGGAAATCAGGACAGGGGATACCGAACTCCTACGAGCAGTACTTC. Its translation: CASRKSGQGIPNSYEQYF.

This clonotype was counted at least ten times. V usage is TRBV10-3 and J usage is TRBJ2-5; 10 bases map to TRBD1. The CDR3 runs to 14 residues. Losses at the gene ends were 5 bases for V and 4 bases for J; bases not matched to a gene: 4. Germline CDR1 ENHRY, CDR2 SYGVKD. The CDR3, as DNA: TGTGCCATCAGTCCGGACAGGGGGGCAGAGACCCAGTACTTC. Its protein product is CAISPDRGAETQYF.

This clonotype appeared a few times. The chain carries TRBV7-2 and TRBJ1-1; D is undetermined. Germline CDR1 reads SGHTA; CDR2 reads FQGNSA. The V end was cut by 1 base, the J end by 0 bases, with 9 bases between. CDR3 size: 15 residues. The CDR3 reads CASSLVRAVNTEAFF. The CDR3 region has the DNA TGTGCCAGCAGCTTAGTGAGGGCGGTGAACACTGAAGCTTTCTTT.

This clonotype was recorded at least ten times. V and J are TRBV20-1 and TRBJ1-3; 8 bases fit TRBD1. CDR1 and CDR2 from the germline V gene are DFQATT and SNEGSKA (reference sequence). V shed 0 bases and J 1 base; nucleotides not matched to a gene: 5. This CDR3 has 16 amino acids. The CDR3 sequence is CSARDHQGASGNTIYF. CDR3 sequence (DNA): TGCAGTGCTAGAGATCACCAGGGGGCATCTGGAAACACCATATATTTT.

This clonotype has at least ten counts. This chain uses TRBV20-1 with TRBJ1-5, with a tentative D call TRBD1 (6 bases). Germline lookup yields CDR1 DFQATT and CDR2 SNEGSKA (reference sequence). CDR3 length equals 16 residues. With 5 bases removed from V and 0 bases from J, the gap between germline ends came to 17 bases. The CDR3 loop is CSAVPQTGRSNQPQHF. CDR3 coding DNA: TGCAGTGCTGTACCACAGACAGGTCGTAGCAATCAGCCCCAGCATTTT.

This clonotype was counted many times. The chain recombines TRBV7-2 with TRBJ2-1; D may match TRBD1 or TRBD2 (5 bases each). This CDR3 contains 15 residues. Germline assignment: CDR1 SGHTA and CDR2 FQGNSA. V dropped 6 bases and J dropped 4 bases, with 16 bases sitting between them. For the CDR3, the DNA is TGTGCCAGCAGAGATTCGGGACCGCGATACAATGAGCAGTTCTTC. Protein: CASRDSGPRYNEQFF.

This sequence joins TRBV5-6 and TRBJ1-5; D might be TRBD1 (5 bases). The germline V gene has CDR1 SGHDT and CDR2 YYEEEE. V was clipped by 0 bases and J by 6 bases, with 10 bases between them. The CDR3 is 14 residues long. CDR3 in amino acids: CASSLAGSGQPQHF. CDR3 nucleotides: TGTGCCAGCAGCTTGGCAGGGAGCGGTCAGCCCCAGCATTTT. Variable domain in full (rest from reference TRBV5-6 and TRBJ1-5): DAGVTQSPTHLIKTRGQQVTLRCSPKSGHDTVSWYQQALGQGPQFIFQYYEEEERQRGNFPDRFSGHQFPNYSSELNVNALLLGDSALYLCASSLAGSGQPQHFGDGTRLSIL.

The rearrangement joins TRBV5-6 to TRBJ2-7, with 8 bases aligning to TRBD2. With V trimmed by 3 bases and J by 3 bases, 5 bases remained unmatched. CDR1 is SGHDT, CDR2 YYEEEE, per germline. There are 14 residues in the CDR3. The CDR3 DNA reads as TGTGCCAGCAGCTCACTAGCGGTGAACTACGAGCAGTACTTC. This gives the protein CASSSLAVNYEQYF.

This clonotype was seen only a few times. The chain has TRBV20-1 and TRBJ1-1; possibly TRBD1 for D (6 bases). Germline CDR1 and CDR2: DFQATT and SNEGSKA (reference sequence). The CDR3 has 13 amino acids. Trimming removed 3 bases from V and 0 bases from J, with 8 bases in between. In nucleotides, the CDR3 is TGCAGTGCTAGGGACAGACTGAACACTGAAGCTTTCTTT. It specifies CSARDRLNTEAFF.

This clonotype was detected only a few times. The chain is built from TRBV5-1 and TRBJ1-4; the D is unclear. CDR1 is SGHRS, CDR2 YFSETQ, per germline. The CDR3 totals 14 residues. Between the trimmed V and J ends, which lost 4 bases and 0 bases, there was a span of 7 bases. The chain's CDR3 is CASSRETTNEKLFF. CDR3 nucleotide sequence: TGCGCCAGCAGCCGGGAGACAACTAATGAAAAACTGTTTTTT.

The CDR3 DNA follows: TGTGCCAGCAGCTCCGGACTGGACTTCGGCAATGAGCAGTTCTTC. It translates to CASSSGLDFGNEQFF. The chain combines TRBV11-1 with TRBJ2-1; D perhaps matches TRBD2 (5 bases). V lost 4 bases and J 6 bases, leaving 16 bases between the germline ends. Germline CDR1 is SGHAT and CDR2 is FQDESV (reference sequence). CDR3 length: 15 amino acids. Full variable domain (missing parts from reference TRBV11-1 and TRBJ2-1): EAEVAQSPRYKITEKSQAVAFWCDPISGHATLYWYRQILGQGPELLVQFQDESVVDDSQLPKDRFSAERLKGVDSTLKIQPAELGDSAMYLCASSSGLDFGNEQFFGPGTRLTVL.

This clonotype showed up many times. The chain couples TRBV6-1 to TRBJ2-1; 10 bases agree with TRBD1. Germline CDR1 and CDR2: MNHNS and SASEGT. J lost 2 bases, V lost 6 bases, and 4 bases had no gene match. CDR3 length: 15 amino acids. CDR3 nucleotide sequence: TGTGCCAGCAGCTCCGGGACAGGGGCCTACAATGAGCAGTTCTTC. This translates into CASSSGTGAYNEQFF.

The sample holds many counts of this clonotype. The chain has TRBV10-3 and TRBJ2-3; the D gene is possibly TRBD2 (5 bases). This CDR3 comprises 15 residues. Trimming left V 4 bases short and J 2 bases short, with 13 bases between. Looked up from germline, CDR1 is ENHRY and CDR2 is SYGVKD. CDR3 sequence: CAISVGGRHTDTQYF. The CDR3 nucleotides are TGTGCCATCAGTGTAGGCGGGCGCCACACAGATACGCAGTATTTT.

The chain couples TRBV20-1 to TRBJ2-3; 8 bases align to TRBD1. V gave up 1 base and J gave up 4 bases; unmatched junction bases: 10. CDR3 length: 16 amino acids. From germline, CDR1 is DFQATT and CDR2 SNEGSKA (reference sequence). The CDR3 nucleotides read TGCAGTGCTAGAGGACAGGGGTCCTTTGACGCAGATACGCAGTATTTT. Translation gives CSARGQGSFDADTQYF.

This clonotype was picked up one time. The chain joins TRBV7-9 to TRBJ1-1; 7 positions agree with TRBD1. The CDR3 length is 14 residues. Germline CDR1 is SEHNR and CDR2 is FQNEAQ (reference sequence). After removal of 4 bases from V and 3 bases from J, the junction contained 5 bases not matched to a gene. The CDR3 nucleotides read TGTGCCAGCAGCTACCTCGGACAGGACACTGAAGCTTTCTTT. This encodes CASSYLGQDTEAFF.

The rearrangement joins TRBV27 to TRBJ1-4; tentative D call: TRBD1 (6 bases). CDR3 size: 18 residues. CDR1 and CDR2 (germline): MNHEY, SMNVEV (reference sequence). Trimming took off 2 bases at V and 5 bases at J, with 21 bases between the two ends. CDR3 region: CASSLEGKGGLINEKLFF. CDR3 nucleotides: TGTGCCAGCAGTTTAGAGGGGAAAGGGGGACTGATAAATGAAAAACTGTTTTTT.

This clonotype was seen at least ten times. The chain recombines TRBV7-2 with TRBJ1-6; 8 nucleotides agree with TRBD1. V shed 11 bases, J shed 6 bases, and the junction held 12 bases outside the gene matches. The germline V gene has CDR1 SGHTA and CDR2 FQGNSA. This CDR3 contains 15 residues. The CDR3 DNA is TGTGCCCTAGGCGGGGGACAGGCTAGTAATTCACCCCTCCACTTT. Residues: CALGGGQASNSPLHF.

The sample holds many counts of this clonotype. The chain is built from TRBV5-1 and TRBJ2-3; maybe TRBD2 (6 bases). CDR3 length: 15 residues. In germline, CDR1 is SGHRS, CDR2 YFSETQ. Trimming took off 4 bases at V and 1 base at J, with 13 bases between the two ends. CDR3 amino acids: CASSIERARTDTQYF. The CDR3 coding sequence is TGCGCCAGCAGCATAGAGCGGGCGCGCACAGATACGCAGTATTTT.

The sample holds many counts of this clonotype. The DNA for the CDR3 is TGTGCCAGCAGCCCATGGGGGACCCGAACGGGGGTGGAGGTCTCCTACGAGCAGTACTTC. It is translated as CASSPWGTRTGVEVSYEQYF. The chain is built from TRBV7-6 and TRBJ2-7, with a possible D match to TRBD2 (6 bases). The CDR3 loop spans 20 amino acids. Germline V gene lookup returns CDR1 SGHVS and CDR2 FNYEAQ. Trimming left V 5 bases short and J 0 bases short, with 29 bases between.

This clonotype has at least ten counts. This rearrangement joins TRBV20-1 to TRBJ2-7; D is perhaps TRBD1 or TRBD2 (5 bases each). The CDR3 has 14 amino acids. Trimming removed 3 bases from V and 1 base from J, with 13 bases in between. The germline gives CDR1 DFQATT, CDR2 SNEGSKA (reference sequence). CDR3 bases: TGCAGTGCTAGGAGGGACCCTACGTCCTACGAGCAGTACTTC. Amino acid sequence: CSARRDPTSYEQYF.

This clonotype was counted ten times or more. V is TRBV5-1 and J is TRBJ2-1; D is ambiguous. This CDR3 has 14 amino acids. Deletions cut 2 bases from V and 7 bases from J, with 13 bases between. Germline CDR1 reads SGHRS; CDR2 reads YFSETQ. The CDR3 DNA follows: TGCGCCAGCAGCTTCCAGACCGACCGTAATGAGCAGTTCTTC. Encoded protein: CASSFQTDRNEQFF.

Only a few counts were recorded for this clonotype. The chain employs TRBV7-8 and TRBJ2-1; TRBD2 matches at 10 bases. Trimming removed 10 bases from V and 2 bases from J; junction bases left unmatched: 8. The CDR3 consists of 15 residues. CDR1 and CDR2 (germline): SGHVS, FQNEAQ. The CDR3 here is CATKSLAGAYNEQFF. CDR3 sequence (DNA): TGTGCCACCAAATCTCTAGCGGGGGCCTACAATGAGCAGTTCTTC. Based on the CDR3 plus reference TRBV7-8 and TRBJ2-1, the full variable domain is GAGVSQSPRYKVAKRGQDVALRCDPISGHVSLFWYQQALGQGPEFLTYFQNEAQLDKSGLPSDRFFAERPEGSVSTLKIQRTQQEDSAVYLCATKSLAGAYNEQFFGPGTRLTVL.

This clonotype was counted ten times or more. The gene calls are TRBV29-1 and TRBJ2-7; no definite D call. Trimming took off 5 bases at V and 1 base at J, with 6 bases between the two ends. This CDR3 is built from 11 residues. The germline V gene has CDR1 SQVTM and CDR2 ANQGSEA. CDR3: CSVIRSYEQYF. The DNA of the CDR3 is TGCAGCGTTATCCGATCCTACGAGCAGTACTTC.